This T cell receptor beta chain was obtained from a study of shared clonotypes between healthy human individuals. Profiled with immunoSEQ multiplex PCR; TCRdb holds only in-frame clones, not every one. The sample lists around 1.1 million clones, around 78% occurring once. The source is a young man in good health. Some clones in this sample may be carry-over from other donors' samples. Sequencing was carried out using memory CD4+ T cells from PBMCs. Sample subset: CD45RA-negative fraction.

CDR3 bases: TGTGCCAGCAGTGAAGGCGGGCTGATAGTAGATGGCTACACCTTC. Its translation: CASSEGGLIVDGYTF. This rearrangement joins TRBV6-1 to TRBJ1-2; D is uncertain. The CDR3 runs to 15 residues. CDR1 is MNHNS and CDR2 is SASEGT in the germline V gene. Trimming took 1 base from V and 6 from J, leaving 15 bases between them.